The 10 T cell receptor beta chains in this list originate from one sample, sequenced in a study of T cell responses to AZD1222 COVID-19 vaccine. The data were produced by immunoSEQ multiplex PCR, yet TCRdb's version contains in-frame clones alone and is incomplete. This repertoire shows over 120,000 clones, around 84% found once; its top ten account for around 5%. The sequences come from peripheral blood, collected 28 days after the second AZD1222 dose. The receptors shown here come from an adult who received the AZD1222 COVID-19 vaccine.

The J gene is TRBJ1-5, the V gene TRBV19, with 9 bases aligning to TRBD1. Trimming removed 5 bases from V and 12 bases from J; junction bases left unmatched: 17. Germline assignment: CDR1 LNHDA and CDR2 SQIVND (reference sequence). There are 16 residues in the CDR3. CDR3 sequence: CASSLSGTGLTGIQHF. Here the CDR3 DNA reads TGTGCCAGTAGTTTATCCGGGACAGGGTTAACGGGTATCCAGCATTTT.

This sequence joins TRBV4-2 and TRBJ1-1; 8 bases match TRBD1. CDR1 and CDR2 from the germline V gene are LGHNA and YNFKEQ. The J segment lost 3 bases and the V segment lost 8 bases, leaving 5 bases of the junction unmatched. The CDR3 sequence is 13 residues long. The CDR3 coding sequence is TGTGCCAGCGCCCTGACAGGGGACACTGAAGCTTTCTTT. Translated, it gives CASALTGDTEAFF.

This chain joins TRBV4-1 and TRBJ1-3, with 7 bases aligning to TRBD1. CDR1 and CDR2 from the germline V gene are MGHRA and YSYEKL. Trimming cost V 2 bases and J 5 bases; bases outside gene matches: 15. CDR3 length: 18 amino acids. In DNA, the CDR3 is TGCGCCAGCAGCCAACCAGGCGGGGGGCAGGGGGTTAGAAACACCATATATTTT. It is translated as CASSQPGGGQGVRNTIYF.

The chain joins TRBV7-2 to TRBJ2-7; 7 nucleotides agree with TRBD1. J was trimmed by 2 bases and V by 1 base; bases with no gene match: 5. The germline V gene has CDR1 SGHTA and CDR2 FQGNSA. The CDR3 is made up of 15 amino acids. As DNA, the CDR3 is TGTGCCAGCAGCTTAGTAGGCCAGGGGGCCTACGAGCAGTACTTC. Translated, it gives CASSLVGQGAYEQYF.

The chain links TRBV7-9 to TRBJ1-2, with TRBD1 matching 12 bases. The CDR3 has 15 residues. Unmatched junction bases numbered 8, after V lost 5 bases and J lost 7 bases. Germline-derived CDR1 and CDR2 are SEHNR and FQNEAQ (reference sequence). The CDR3 DNA reads as TGTGCCAGCAGCCCGCCGGGACAGGGGGCGTCTGGCTACACCTTC. Translating gives CASSPPGQGASGYTF.

The chain links TRBV12-3 or TRBV12-4 to TRBJ1-1; D unresolved. This CDR3 is 10 amino acids long. Trimming cost V 3 bases and J 10 bases, with 6 bases left between them. CDR3 protein: CASSFEGAFF. The CDR3 DNA reads as TGTGCCAGCAGTTTTGAGGGAGCTTTCTTT.

V and J are TRBV6-5 and TRBJ2-7, with D perhaps matching TRBD2 (6 bases). In germline, CDR1 is MNHEY, CDR2 SVGAGI. V gave up 0 bases and J gave up 4 bases, with 13 bases separating them. CDR3 length equals 15 residues. This CDR3 is CASSYSGFGGYEQYF. The CDR3 DNA reads as TGTGCCAGCAGTTACTCGGGATTTGGGGGGTACGAGCAGTACTTC.

In DNA, the CDR3 is TGCAGTGCTAGTAATGTTGGGCGGAACACTGAAGCTTTCTTT. This sequence encodes CSASNVGRNTEAFF. The V call is TRBV20-1, the J call TRBJ1-1; no definite D call. CDR3 size: 14 residues. V was trimmed by 3 bases and J by 1 base, leaving 12 bases between them. The germline CDR1 and CDR2 sequences are DFQATT and SNEGSKA (reference sequence).

Here the CDR3 reads CASTRDSAGPDTQYF. In nucleotides, the CDR3 is TGTGCCAGCACCCGGGACTCCGCGGGCCCAGATACGCAGTATTTT. V usage is TRBV7-9 and J usage is TRBJ2-3, with D perhaps TRBD2 (6 bases). V was shortened by 7 bases and J by 4 bases, with 18 bases between the two germline ends. CDR1 is SEHNR and CDR2 is FQNEAQ in the germline V gene (reference sequence). The CDR3 sequence is 15 residues long.

V is TRBV11-3 and J is TRBJ1-3; D is perhaps TRBD1 (5 bases). Germline assignment: CDR1 SGHNT and CDR2 YENEEA. This CDR3 contains 15 residues. V shed 5 bases and J shed 0 bases, with 11 bases lying between them. CDR3: CASSRERGSGNTIYF. The CDR3 bases are TGTGCCAGCAGCCGAGAGAGGGGCTCTGGAAACACCATATATTTT.